This T cell receptor beta chain came from a study of cytomegalovirus exposure and HLA in healthy donors. The CDR3 consists of 11 residues. V trimming: 10 bases; J trimming: 5 bases; junction bases outside the gene matches: 4. The V gene's germline CDR1 is SNHLY and CDR2 FYNNEI. Only in-frame clones appear in the TCRdb table, and some are missing; sequencing was by immunoSEQ multiplex PCR. The repertoire has some 110,000 clones, about 86% of them found once; the top ten carry over 3%. This clonotype was obtained from a woman aged 18-29 years in good health and CMV-seropositive. The sample consisted of PBMCs. The chain links TRBV2 to TRBJ2-7; 8 nucleotides match TRBD1. This CDR3 reads CAIGQGNEQYF. Here the CDR3 DNA reads TGTGCCATCGGACAGGGAAACGAGCAGTACTTC.